These 31 T cell receptor beta chains were sequenced from one sample in a study of T cells in Graves' hyperthyroidism and ophthalmopathy. The CDR3 regions of TCR beta were amplified from RNA transcripts. Researchers ran a first-round RT-PCR on the TCR CDR3 using the HTBI primer set. From the multiplex PCR reads, TCRdb called clonotypes with MiXCR, one entry per CDR3 protein. The sample yields 250,000 to 350,000 distinct CDR3 sequences, 22% seen once. The sample consisted of blood. These receptors came from a man between 25 and 39 years old with Graves' ophthalmopathy.

This chain links TRBV6-4 with TRBJ1-1, with D uncertain. Germline CDR1 reads MRHNA; CDR2 reads SNTAGT. Trimming cost V 9 bases and J 4 bases, with 12 bases left between them. CDR3 length: 12 amino acids. CDR3: CARSSGCTEAFF. The CDR3 nucleotides are TGTGCCAGAAGCTCGGGGTGCACTGAAGCTTTCTTT.

This clonotype was found many times. The gene calls are TRBV18 and TRBJ1-5; unclear D gene. Trimming cost V 6 bases and J 0 bases, with 9 bases left between them. Germline V CDR1 and CDR2: KGHSH, LQKENI. This CDR3 is 14 amino acids long. The CDR3 DNA is TGTGCCAGCTCCCCAAGTTATAGCAATCAGCCCCAGCATTTT. Residues: CASSPSYSNQPQHF.

The genes are TRBV5-4 and TRBJ2-3; D is undetermined. V was shortened by 6 bases and J by 2 bases, with 10 bases between the two germline ends. The germline V gene encodes CDR1 SGHNT and CDR2 YYREEE (reference sequence). The CDR3 sequence is 13 residues long. DNA for the CDR3: TGTGCCAGCACCCGGGTCGACACAGATACGCAGTATTTT. This gives the protein CASTRVDTDTQYF.

This rearrangement joins TRBV30 to TRBJ1-6; D is possibly TRBD1 (6 bases). The CDR3 consists of 19 residues. CDR1 GTSNPN and CDR2 SVGIG come from the germline V gene (reference sequence). V lost 3 bases, J lost 1 base, and 22 bases lay in between. Here the CDR3 DNA reads TGTGCCTGGAGATCAACGCACGAGGACAGCGTTTCCTATAATTCACCCCTCCACTTT. Residues: CAWRSTHEDSVSYNSPLHF.

This clonotype was detected a few times. The chain is built from TRBV20-1 and TRBJ1-1; 11 positions match TRBD1. Germline lookup yields CDR1 DFQATT and CDR2 SNEGSKA (reference sequence). The ends lost 0 bases at V and 3 bases at J; junction bases unmatched: 6. The CDR3 has 16 residues. The CDR3 DNA sequence: TGCAGTGCTAGAGACCGGGACAGGGGGTTTGACACTGAAGCTTTCTTT. This gives the protein CSARDRDRGFDTEAFF.

This clonotype appeared a few times. The chain joins TRBV12-5 to TRBJ2-1; TRBD1 agrees at 10 bases. Germline trimming cut 3 bases from V and 9 bases from J; bases unmatched to any gene: 2. The CDR3 runs to 13 residues. Germline V lookup: CDR1 LGHNT, CDR2 FRNRAP. As DNA, the CDR3 is TGTGCTAGTGGTTTAGGGACAGGGGCTGAGCAGTTCTTC. This sequence encodes CASGLGTGAEQFF.

This clonotype was counted between two and nine times. This chain connects TRBV12-3 or TRBV12-4 to TRBJ1-5; D might be TRBD1 (6 bases). The ends were cut back, 1 base at V and 2 bases at J, with 12 bases in the middle. This CDR3 region has 16 residues. The CDR3 nucleotides are TGTGCCAGCAGTTTAGGGGCAGGGGCCGGCAATCAGCCCCAGCATTTT. Protein: CASSLGAGAGNQPQHF.

This clonotype was found a few times. This chain uses TRBV20-1 with TRBJ2-3; D unclear. CDR1 is DFQATT, CDR2 SNEGSKA, per germline (reference sequence). Trimming pared 0 bases from V and 3 bases from J, leaving 10 bases between. The CDR3 sequence is 14 residues long. The CDR3 protein is CSARDHLVTDTQYF. The CDR3 nucleotides are TGCAGTGCTAGAGACCACCTGGTGACAGATACGCAGTATTTT.

In its sample, this clonotype was seen a few times. The chain combines TRBV19 with TRBJ2-1; 7 nucleotides align to TRBD2. With V trimmed by 4 bases and J by 4 bases, 7 bases remained unmatched. CDR1 is LNHDA, CDR2 SQIVND, per germline (reference sequence). CDR3 length equals 15 residues. In nucleotides, the CDR3 is TGTGCCAGTAGTACAAGCGGGATGGGTTACAATGAGCAGTTCTTC. Protein sequence: CASSTSGMGYNEQFF.

This clonotype has just a few counts. The chain links TRBV20-1 to TRBJ2-2; 8 bases line up with TRBD2. Trimming at V came to 2 bases and at J to 0 bases, leaving 8 bases not matched to a gene. The CDR3 covers 17 residues. CDR1 DFQATT and CDR2 SNEGSKA come from the germline V gene (reference sequence). This CDR3 reads CSARFELAAANTGELFF. Written as DNA, the CDR3 is TGCAGTGCTAGATTCGAACTAGCGGCAGCGAACACCGGGGAGCTGTTTTTT.

V usage is TRBV7-2 and J usage is TRBJ2-7; 8 positions match TRBD2. Germline CDR1 and CDR2: SGHTA and FQGNSA. This CDR3 region has 16 residues. V lost 1 base to trimming and J lost 2 bases; unmatched junction nucleotides: 7. The CDR3 region has the DNA TGTGCCAGCAGCTTAGGGTTCACTAGCGGAACCTACGAGCAGTACTTC. Amino acid sequence: CASSLGFTSGTYEQYF.

This clonotype has a count of ten or more. V usage is TRBV18 and J usage is TRBJ2-7, with D perhaps matching TRBD1 (5 bases). V was pared by 1 base and J by 2 bases, with 12 bases between. Germline V gene data show CDR1 as KGHSH and CDR2 as LQKENI. This CDR3 has 15 amino acids. CDR3 sequence reads: CASSPRQQGTYEQYF. CDR3 DNA sequence: TGTGCCAGCTCACCACGCCAGCAGGGAACCTACGAGCAGTACTTC.

Here the CDR3 reads CASSPLGGRIYNSPLHF. The CDR3 DNA reads TGCGCCAGCAGCCCTTTGGGGGGCAGGATTTATAATTCACCCCTCCACTTT. The chain has TRBV4-1 and TRBJ1-6, with D possibly being TRBD1 (6 bases). This CDR3 is built from 17 residues. Trimming left V 4 bases short and J 4 bases short, with 17 bases between. Germline loops: CDR1 MGHRA, CDR2 YSYEKL.

This clonotype has at least ten counts. This chain connects TRBV20-1 to TRBJ1-5; the D is unclear. This CDR3 contains 13 residues. Germline V gene data show CDR1 as DFQATT and CDR2 as SNEGSKA (reference sequence). The V gene lost 3 bases and the J gene lost 5 bases, with 11 bases spanning the gap. The DNA for the CDR3 is TGCAGTGCTAGTTCGGGGATCTATCAGCCCCAGCATTTT. Protein: CSASSGIYQPQHF.

This clonotype was counted at least ten times. The V call is TRBV3-1, the J call TRBJ2-3; possibly TRBD2 for D (5 bases). Germline values: CDR1 LGHDT, CDR2 YNNKEL (reference sequence). Trimming left V 1 base short and J 6 bases short, with 14 bases between. The CDR3 length is 15 residues. CDR3 sequence: CASSQGHSGKDTQYF. The CDR3 DNA sequence: TGTGCCAGCAGCCAAGGGCACAGCGGCAAGGATACGCAGTATTTT.

This clonotype was seen more than once but under ten times. The chain combines TRBV3-1 with TRBJ2-1; 7 bases agree with TRBD2. The CDR3 length is 15 residues. V shed 1 base, J shed 7 bases, and the junction held 7 bases outside the gene matches. The germline gives CDR1 LGHDT, CDR2 YNNKEL (reference sequence). CDR3 DNA: TGTGCCAGCAGCCAAGTAGGGACTACGGCAAATGAGCAGTTCTTC. It specifies CASSQVGTTANEQFF.

This clonotype was seen more than once but under ten times. The genes are TRBV28 and TRBJ2-7; D not certain. The CDR3 is 14 amino acids. From germline, CDR1 is MDHEN and CDR2 SYDVKM. Trimming took off 4 bases at V and 4 bases at J, with 14 bases between the two ends. The CDR3: CASSSPADPYEQYF. The CDR3, as DNA: TGTGCCAGCAGTTCGCCGGCGGACCCTTACGAGCAGTACTTC.

This rearrangement joins TRBV3-1 to TRBJ1-1; TRBD1 is a possible D gene (5 bases). CDR1 is LGHDT and CDR2 is YNNKEL in the germline V gene (reference sequence). The CDR3 is made up of 15 amino acids. The ends were cut back, 5 bases at V and 1 base at J, with 14 bases in the middle. CDR3 in DNA: TGTGCCAGCAGCAAAAGCGGGGCCCCGAACACTGAAGCTTTCTTT. It encodes CASSKSGAPNTEAFF.

A few counts support this clonotype. The V call is TRBV11-2, the J call TRBJ1-6, with no clear D. Germline loops: CDR1 SGHAT, CDR2 FQNNGV. V was cut by 0 bases and J by 10 bases, with 7 bases left in between. The CDR3 runs 13 residues. The CDR3 loop is CASSLDGRSPLHF. In DNA, the CDR3 is TGTGCCAGCAGCTTAGACGGACGATCACCCCTCCACTTT.

This clonotype was seen a few times. The CDR3 protein is CASSVGVSGRETQYF. Here the CDR3 DNA reads TGTGCCAGCAGCGTAGGAGTTAGCGGGAGGGAGACCCAGTACTTC. The V gene is TRBV9, the J gene TRBJ2-5; 10 bases line up with TRBD2. The CDR3 sequence is 15 residues long. Germline V CDR1 and CDR2: SGDLS, YYNGEE. V gave up 0 bases and J gave up 5 bases; unmatched junction bases: 4.

This clonotype was found a few times. The chain uses TRBV11-3 and TRBJ1-5; 7 bases align to TRBD1. Trimming at V came to 5 bases and at J to 7 bases, leaving 5 bases not matched to a gene. CDR3 length: 13 residues. Germline CDR1 SGHNT, CDR2 YENEEA. The CDR3 DNA reads as TGTGCCAGCAGCATACAGGGGACGCAGCCCCAGCATTTT. Translating it yields CASSIQGTQPQHF.

Only a few counts were recorded for this clonotype. This chain uses TRBV11-2 with TRBJ2-2, with 13 bases aligning to TRBD2. The CDR3 extends over 18 amino acids. CDR1 is SGHAT and CDR2 is FQNNGV in the germline V gene. The J segment lost 1 base and the V segment lost 0 bases, leaving 2 bases of the junction unmatched. The CDR3, as DNA: TGTGCCAGCAGCTTAGATGGGACTAGCGGGATGAACACCGGGGAGCTGTTTTTT. This encodes CASSLDGTSGMNTGELFF. Supplemented by reference TRBV11-2 and TRBJ2-2, the full variable domain reads EAGVAQSPRYKIIEKRQSVAFWCNPISGHATLYWYQQILGQGPKLLIQFQNNGVVDDSQLPKDRFSAERLKGVDSTLKIQPAKLEDSAVYLCASSLDGTSGMNTGELFFGEGSRLTVL.

In its sample, this clonotype was seen a few times. The V gene is TRBV28, the J gene TRBJ2-5; TRBD1 matches 8 bases. Germline V gene sequence: CDR1 MDHEN, CDR2 SYDVKM. This CDR3 contains 15 residues. Germline trimming cut 5 bases from V and 11 bases from J; bases unmatched to any gene: 16. The CDR3 region has the DNA TGTGCCAGCAGTGAACTCACAGGGGGGATAGCGAAACAGTACTTC. This codes for CASSELTGGIAKQYF.

A remark on this clonotype: An end of the junction differs from the germline gene, which may be a read error. The chain has TRBV12-3 or TRBV12-4 and TRBJ1-5, with 8 bases fitting TRBD1. This CDR3 has 14 amino acids. For the CDR3, the DNA is TGTGTCAGCAGCTATGGACAGGGTGGACAGCCCCAGCATTTT. As protein: CVSSYGQGGQPQHF.

This clonotype was recorded a few times. The gene calls are TRBV13 and TRBJ2-3; D not certain. CDR3 length: 13 residues. Germline V gene sequence: CDR1 PRHDT, CDR2 FYEKMQ (reference sequence). The V and J ends lost 5 bases and 1 base respectively, with 7 bases between them. The CDR3 spells CASSRTGTDTQYF. CDR3 in DNA: TGTGCCAGCAGCCGAACTGGCACAGATACGCAGTATTTT.

The rearrangement uses TRBV20-1 and TRBJ1-2; 7 bases map to TRBD1. CDR1 and CDR2 (germline): DFQATT, SNEGSKA (reference sequence). V shed 5 bases and J 3 bases; nucleotides not matched to a gene: 9. The CDR3 has 14 amino acids. In nucleotides, the CDR3 is TGCAGTGCTGGGGACAGTGGGAGAGACTATGGCTACACCTTC. The encoded protein is CSAGDSGRDYGYTF.

This chain's CDR3 is CASSLRGRPQHF. DNA of the CDR3: TGTGCCAGCAGCTTGCGGGGGAGGCCCCAGCATTTT. The chain couples TRBV5-6 to TRBJ1-5; the D gene is possibly TRBD1 (5 bases). Germline assignment: CDR1 SGHDT and CDR2 YYEEEE. This CDR3 comprises 12 residues. Trimming took off 1 base at V and 9 bases at J, with 8 bases between the two ends.

Many counts were recorded for this clonotype. The chain uses TRBV7-8 and TRBJ1-5; possible D gene TRBD1, 6 bases. This CDR3 comprises 15 residues. Germline loops: CDR1 SGHVS, CDR2 FQNEAQ. Trimming cost V 4 bases and J 0 bases, with 10 bases left between them. The CDR3 region is CASSWDTDSNQPQHF. The CDR3 coding sequence is TGTGCCAGCAGCTGGGACACTGATAGCAATCAGCCCCAGCATTTT.

The chain employs TRBV11-1 and TRBJ2-1, with 10 bases lining up with TRBD1. The CDR3 has 17 amino acids. V lost 6 bases to trimming and J lost 0 bases; unmatched junction nucleotides: 8. CDR1 and CDR2 (germline): SGHAT, FQDESV (reference sequence). CDR3 coding DNA: TGTGCCAGCAGACCGGACAGGGGGGAAAGCTCCTACAATGAGCAGTTCTTC. Protein: CASRPDRGESSYNEQFF.

This clonotype occurred many times. The genes are TRBV11-3 and TRBJ1-2; possible D gene TRBD1, 5 bases. The V gene's germline CDR1 is SGHNT and CDR2 YENEEA. The CDR3 spans 14 residues. The germline V and J ends were trimmed by 0 bases and 4 bases, with 9 bases remaining between them. The CDR3 DNA follows: TGTGCCAGCAGCTTAGAGGCAGGGCCCTATGGCTACACCTTC. Residues: CASSLEAGPYGYTF.

The chain recombines TRBV7-9 with TRBJ1-6; the D gene is possibly TRBD1 (6 bases). From germline, CDR1 is SEHNR and CDR2 FQNEAQ (reference sequence). Trimming shortened V by 3 bases and J by 4 bases, and 10 bases separated the two germline ends. CDR3 size: 15 residues. CDR3 sequence reads: CASSFGTSYNSPLHF. The CDR3, as DNA: TGTGCCAGCAGCTTTGGGACAAGTTATAATTCACCCCTCCACTTT.